This entry lists 19 T cell receptor beta chains sequenced from one sample in a study of regulatory T cells in long-lasting Graves disease. Time point here: newly diagnosed GD, antithyroid drugs for less than 3 months. Scientists built the TCR library using RNA that was extracted from PBMCs. Arm-PCR with iRepertoire HTBI primers amplified the CDR3 regions for these TCR beta libraries. TCRdb reprocessed the multiplex PCR reads with MiXCR, giving one entry per CDR3 protein. Of some 490,000 distinct CDR3 sequences listed, around 12% are singletons. This sample also appeared in a second study, on T cells in Graves' hyperthyroidism and ophthalmopathy.

The input for sequencing was peripheral blood mononuclear cells (PBMCs), taken at new diagnosis, from a patient treated with antithyroid drugs. These receptor sequences come from a woman aged 25 to 39 with Graves disease.

In this sample, this clonotype turned up a few times. The chain is built from TRBV4-1 and TRBJ1-5, with D maybe TRBD1 (5 bases). The germline V gene encodes CDR1 MGHRA and CDR2 YSYEKL. V was cut by 0 bases and J by 3 bases, with 9 bases left in between. This CDR3 has 15 residues. The CDR3 is CASSQDPGHNQPQHF. CDR3 DNA: TGCGCCAGCAGCCAAGATCCCGGACACAATCAGCCCCAGCATTTT.

This clonotype has a count of ten or more. V and J are TRBV18 and TRBJ2-3; possibly TRBD1 for D (5 bases). The CDR3 consists of 18 residues. Germline-derived CDR1 and CDR2 are KGHSH and LQKENI. The V end lost 3 bases, the J end lost 3 bases, and 22 bases lay between the germline ends. The DNA of the CDR3 is TGTGCCAGCTCACCCCGGCTAGAATCAAGGGGTAATACAGATACGCAGTATTTT. Residues: CASSPRLESRGNTDTQYF.

The chain uses TRBV9 and TRBJ2-7, with 9 positions matching TRBD1. V shed 0 bases, J shed 5 bases, and the junction held 9 bases outside the gene matches. The germline gives CDR1 SGDLS, CDR2 YYNGEE. The CDR3 has 16 residues. The CDR3 protein is CASSVDQGTGTHEQYF. Here the CDR3 DNA reads TGTGCCAGCAGCGTAGACCAAGGGACAGGGACCCACGAGCAGTACTTC.

This clonotype was detected many times. The chain has TRBV30 and TRBJ1-1, with D uncertain. The CDR3 is 11 residues long. Germline CDR1 and CDR2: GTSNPN and SVGIG (reference sequence). V was pared by 3 bases and J by 6 bases, with 8 bases between. Here the CDR3 DNA reads TGTGCCTGGAGAAGGGAGGCTGAAGCTTTCTTT. This codes for CAWRREAEAFF.

This clonotype was seen many times. This chain connects TRBV7-2 to TRBJ2-2, with D possibly matching TRBD2 (6 bases). The germline V and J ends were trimmed by 3 bases and 3 bases, with 8 bases remaining between them. The CDR3 runs to 14 residues. The V gene's germline CDR1 is SGHTA and CDR2 FQGNSA. The CDR3 region has the DNA TGTGCCAGCAGCTTGCGGGATCACACCGGGGAGCTGTTTTTT. This gives the protein CASSLRDHTGELFF.

In this sample, this clonotype turned up a few times. This rearrangement joins TRBV3-1 to TRBJ2-7, with D perhaps matching TRBD2 (6 bases). The CDR3 sequence is 15 residues long. Germline values: CDR1 LGHDT, CDR2 YNNKEL (reference sequence). V lost 0 bases and J 1 base, leaving 10 bases between the germline ends. The CDR3 DNA follows: TGTGCCAGCAGCCAAGATGCGGAGGGTTCCTACGAGCAGTACTTC. Its translation is CASSQDAEGSYEQYF.

This clonotype was observed many times. This sequence joins TRBV9 and TRBJ2-3; perhaps TRBD2 as D (6 bases). From germline, CDR1 is SGDLS and CDR2 YYNGEE. V lost 6 bases and J lost 2, with 16 bases in between. The CDR3 is 15 amino acids. The CDR3: CASKKGGGSTDTQYF. The CDR3 DNA is TGTGCCAGCAAGAAGGGAGGAGGATCCACAGATACGCAGTATTTT.

This clonotype was seen repeatedly, ten times or more. The rearrangement joins TRBV28 to TRBJ1-1; 8 positions match TRBD1. The CDR3 sequence is 16 residues long. J was trimmed by 5 bases and V by 5 bases; bases with no gene match: 13. Per germline, CDR1 MDHEN and CDR2 SYDVKM. CDR3 region: CASSRETGQGGTEAFF. The CDR3 coding sequence is TGTGCCAGCAGTCGAGAGACCGGACAGGGTGGAACTGAAGCTTTCTTT.

This clonotype came up many times. The chain uses TRBV6-1 and TRBJ2-6; no reliable D call. The CDR3 runs 12 residues. Deletions cut 8 bases from V and 0 bases from J, with 2 bases between. CDR1 and CDR2 from the germline V gene are MNHNS and SASEGT. CDR3: CASHSGANVLTF. For the CDR3, the DNA is TGTGCCAGCCACTCTGGGGCCAACGTCCTGACTTTC.

This clonotype was found many times. This chain connects TRBV20-1 to TRBJ2-5, with D unresolved. This CDR3 spans 11 amino acids. Trimming pared 0 bases from V and 7 bases from J, leaving 6 bases between. The germline V gene encodes CDR1 DFQATT and CDR2 SNEGSKA (reference sequence). The CDR3: CSARDLVTQYF. The DNA for the CDR3 is TGCAGTGCTAGAGATCTTGTGACCCAGTACTTC.

J is TRBJ1-3 and V is TRBV20-1; no firm D call. Germline V lookup: CDR1 DFQATT, CDR2 SNEGSKA (reference sequence). Between the trimmed V and J ends, which lost 3 bases and 0 bases, there was a span of 18 bases. The CDR3 totals 17 residues. The CDR3 DNA reads as TGCAGTGCTAGTGTGCCCCAGGAGACCGCCTCTGGAAACACCATATATTTT. Protein product: CSASVPQETASGNTIYF.

In its sample, this clonotype was seen many times. The V call is TRBV14, the J call TRBJ2-7; D uncertain. CDR1 and CDR2 (germline): SGHDN, FVKESK. CDR3 length: 13 amino acids. Trimming stripped 3 bases from V and 0 bases from J, with 6 bases between. The CDR3 DNA reads as TGTGCCAGCAGCCAGGGTCTCTCCTACGAGCAGTACTTC. Translation gives CASSQGLSYEQYF. Together with reference TRBV14 and TRBJ2-7, the CDR3 gives the full variable domain: EAGVTQFPSHSVIEKGQTVTLRCDPISGHDNLYWYRRVMGKEIKFLLHFVKESKQDESGMPNNRFLAERTGGTYSTLKVQPAELEDSGVYFCASSQGLSYEQYFGPGTRLTVT.

This clonotype was found many times. The rearrangement joins TRBV6-1 to TRBJ1-4; no firm D call. The germline V gene has CDR1 MNHNS and CDR2 SASEGT. CDR3 size: 16 residues. The V end lost 7 bases, the J end lost 1 base, and 16 bases lay between the germline ends. CDR3 coding DNA: TGTGCCAGCACTCCCCCGGTACGGGGAACTAATGAAAAACTGTTTTTT. Its protein product is CASTPPVRGTNEKLFF.

There are many counts of this clonotype. V and J are TRBV6-5 and TRBJ1-1; D gene ambiguous. The CDR3 covers 15 residues. Germline assignment: CDR1 MNHEY and CDR2 SVGAGI. Trimming stripped 4 bases from V and 1 base from J, with 13 bases between. The CDR3, as DNA: TGTGCCAGCAGTTCCCTTCGACGGCCGAACACTGAAGCTTTCTTT. Translating it yields CASSSLRRPNTEAFF.

This clonotype has a handful of counts. V is TRBV24-1 and J is TRBJ2-1, with 15 positions matching TRBD2. Trimming at V came to 9 bases and at J to 7 bases, leaving 6 bases not matched to a gene. The CDR3 is 15 residues long. Germline V gives CDR1 KGHDR, CDR2 SFDVKD. In DNA form, the CDR3 reads TGTGCCACCGGACTAGCGGGAGGGCCGGTAAATGAGCAGTTCTTC. Translating gives CATGLAGGPVNEQFF.

The rearrangement links TRBV6-1 to TRBJ2-1; TRBD2 matches at 14 bases. The trim removed 6 bases at V and 15 bases at J, leaving 16 bases unmatched. The CDR3 runs to 16 residues. Germline V CDR1 and CDR2: MNHNS, SASEGT. The CDR3 loop reads CASSPVTSGRGPERFF. CDR3 in DNA: TGTGCCAGCAGCCCAGTGACTAGCGGGAGGGGGCCTGAAAGGTTCTTC.

This clonotype was counted ten times or more. The chain employs TRBV28 and TRBJ1-2; no definite D call. The germline CDR1 and CDR2 sequences are MDHEN and SYDVKM. The CDR3 runs 16 residues. Trimming stripped 3 bases from V and 5 bases from J, with 19 bases between. The CDR3 protein is CASSFSTSDWSYGYTF. CDR3 bases: TGTGCCAGCAGTTTTTCTACATCGGACTGGTCTTATGGCTACACCTTC.

This clonotype was counted at least ten times. V and J are TRBV7-9 and TRBJ2-3; D is possibly TRBD1 (5 bases). CDR1 and CDR2 from the germline V gene are SEHNR and FQNEAQ (reference sequence). V lost 5 bases and J 2 bases, leaving 14 bases between the germline ends. The CDR3 contains 15 residues. For the CDR3, the DNA is TGTGCCAGCAGCCCAGCAGGGAAACTCACAGATACGCAGTATTTT. Translation: CASSPAGKLTDTQYF.

A few counts support this clonotype. This may stem from a read error, because a much larger clone lies one nucleotide away. The CDR3: CVSSDSLGLTGPRERELFF. The CDR3 DNA reads TGTGTCAGCAGCGATTCCCTGGGGTTGACAGGTCCGCGCGAGAGGGAGCTGTTTTTT. The rearrangement joins TRBV11-2 to TRBJ2-2; tentatively, D is TRBD1 (6 bases). The CDR3 consists of 19 residues. CDR1 is SGHAT and CDR2 is FQNNGV in the germline V gene.